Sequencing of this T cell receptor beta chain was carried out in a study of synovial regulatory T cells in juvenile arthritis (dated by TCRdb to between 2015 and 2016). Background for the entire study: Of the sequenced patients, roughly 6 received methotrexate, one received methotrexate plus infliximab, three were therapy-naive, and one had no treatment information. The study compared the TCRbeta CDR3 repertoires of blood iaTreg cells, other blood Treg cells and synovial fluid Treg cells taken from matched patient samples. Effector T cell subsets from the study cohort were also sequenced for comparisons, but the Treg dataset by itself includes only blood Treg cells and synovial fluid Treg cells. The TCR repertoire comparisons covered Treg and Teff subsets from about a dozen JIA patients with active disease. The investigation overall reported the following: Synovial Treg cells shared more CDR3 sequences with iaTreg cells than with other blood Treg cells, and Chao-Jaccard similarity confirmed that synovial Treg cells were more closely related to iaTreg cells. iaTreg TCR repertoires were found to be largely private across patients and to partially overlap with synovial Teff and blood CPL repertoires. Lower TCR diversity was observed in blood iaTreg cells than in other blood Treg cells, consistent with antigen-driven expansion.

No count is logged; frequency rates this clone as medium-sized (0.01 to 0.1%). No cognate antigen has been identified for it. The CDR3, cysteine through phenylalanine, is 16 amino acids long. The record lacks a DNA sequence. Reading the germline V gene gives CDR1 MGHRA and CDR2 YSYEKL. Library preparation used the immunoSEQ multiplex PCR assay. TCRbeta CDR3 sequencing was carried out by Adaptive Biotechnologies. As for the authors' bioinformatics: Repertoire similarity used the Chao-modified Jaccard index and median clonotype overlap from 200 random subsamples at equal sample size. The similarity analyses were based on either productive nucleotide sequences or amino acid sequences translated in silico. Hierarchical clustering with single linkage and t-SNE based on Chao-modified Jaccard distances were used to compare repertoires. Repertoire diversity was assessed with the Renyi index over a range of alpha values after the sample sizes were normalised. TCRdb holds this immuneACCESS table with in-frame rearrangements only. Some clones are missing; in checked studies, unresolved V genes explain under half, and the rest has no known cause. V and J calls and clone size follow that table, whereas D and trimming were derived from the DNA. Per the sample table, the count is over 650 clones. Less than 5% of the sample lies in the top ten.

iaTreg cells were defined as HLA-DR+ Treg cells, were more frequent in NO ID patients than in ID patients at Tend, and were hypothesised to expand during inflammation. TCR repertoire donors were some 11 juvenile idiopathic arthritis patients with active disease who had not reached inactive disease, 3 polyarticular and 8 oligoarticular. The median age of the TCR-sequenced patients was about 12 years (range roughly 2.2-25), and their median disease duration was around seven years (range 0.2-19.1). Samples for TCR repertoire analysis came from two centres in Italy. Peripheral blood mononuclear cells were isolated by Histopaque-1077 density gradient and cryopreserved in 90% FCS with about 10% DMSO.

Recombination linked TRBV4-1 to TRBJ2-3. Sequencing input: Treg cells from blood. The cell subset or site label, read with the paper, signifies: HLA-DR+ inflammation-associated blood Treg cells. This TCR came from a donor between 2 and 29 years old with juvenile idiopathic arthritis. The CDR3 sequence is CASSQGFRTFTDTQYF.